This TCR beta chain originates from a study of T cells in women clearing cervical HPV infection (dated by TCRdb to 2016 to 2018). As for the study more broadly: The cases were about 25 women with histologically confirmed HPV16-related CIN3 or worse, and 2 of these cases were invasive cancers. Controls were under 30 women whose single incident HPV16 infection cleared within 12 months without precancer or cancer developing. Blood from cases was collected at the visit at which the lesion was first identified, whereas blood from controls was collected once infection was no longer detected. For cases, the median interval between lesion detection and blood sampling was around 160 days, with an interquartile range of about 85 to 210 days. Since only a few of the women had HLA typing available, the possibility that HLA type was acting as a confounder could not be ruled out. An exploratory proof-of-principle case-control study, nested within the Guanacaste HPV Natural History Study in Costa Rica, was conducted to compare TCR repertoires across cervical HPV16 outcomes. Cases and controls were matched on age within five years and on year of sample collection. Median age was about 35 years in cases versus over 37 in controls, and baseline characteristics did not differ significantly. In the parent cohort, about 10,000 women aged 18 or older were enrolled in Guanacaste, Costa Rica, during about 1992 to 1994 and then followed for 7 to 8 years. Five blinded duplicates per group were added as quality controls, so that 60 or so samples were obtained: around 50 participants and 10 replicates. On the study overall, not on this receptor specifically: CIN3+ cases had significantly higher TCR repertoire richness than controls across sequencing depths, but evenness did not differ between the groups. Because the number of T cells per sample was unknown, the richness differences could reflect varying T-cell content rather than repertoire biology. Cases had lower TRBV6-7 relative abundance than controls (around 0.11% versus 0.15%; Bonferroni P = 0.0008). Because of the cross-sectional design, the study could not determine whether the associations came before infection or resulted from infection, and neither effector/memory subsets nor HPV-specific T cells were isolated. Cases were distinguished from controls with an estimated AUC of about 0.8 by random forest classifiers combining richness and V gene abundances.

V gives up 4 bases and J gives up 0 bases, and the segment between their germline ends measures 10 bases. Via the germline V gene (reference sequence), CDR1 is SEHNR and CDR2 FQNEAQ. Measured from the cysteine to the phenylalanine, the CDR3 is 15 residues long. Of the CDR3's DNA, 36 bases were read; they are in frame from base 1. Every participant had a single incident cervical HPV16 infection, and women with prevalent HPV16 infections were excluded. Cervical HPV DNA was detected by MY09/MY11 PCR and genotyped by dot-blot hybridization. Roughly 15 mL of heparinized blood were centrifuged, and the buffy coat was split into aliquots, frozen at -30 degrees C, and then kept at -80 degrees C. QIAGEN kits were used to extract genomic DNA from buffy coat specimens. TCR beta CDR3 regions were amplified by multiplex PCR using the immunoSEQ assay from an average of about 1,200 ng genomic DNA per sample. Primer bias was corrected in the assay by using a complete synthetic TCR repertoire to establish an amplification baseline. The amplicons were sequenced using the Illumina platform. The authors' analysis ran thus. Error correction of the sequences involved clustering with frequency ratios plus a modified nearest-neighbor algorithm, after which the sequences were analyzed in the immunoSEQ Analyzer using IMGT gene definitions. At each rarefaction depth, TCR richness and evenness were averaged across 20 rarefaction repeats, and samples with fewer sequences than that depth were excluded. V, D and J gene relative abundances were compared between groups with Wilcoxon rank sum tests, applying FDR correction. Blinded duplicates gave an intraclass correlation of 95.6% for TCR richness and an average of roughly 82% across around 70 gene segments. TCRdb mirrors the immuneACCESS table, restricted to in-frame sequences. Some clones are absent from its copies; in checked studies, under half trace to an unresolved V gene, and the reason for the others is unknown. V, J and clone size reflect that table, while D and trimming were determined from the DNA. This sample's clone table shows roughly 48,000 clones. The ten largest clonotypes hold 1.5% to 2% of the sample.

In regard to this clone: Its antigen is currently not known. The observed sequence ends 3 residues before the CDR3 terminus, with the missing tail filled in from the germline J gene.

The chain links TRBV7-9 with TRBJ1-5; the D gene assignment is ambiguous. Material: blood buffy coat. The receptor was isolated from a woman aged 18-70 years with a cervical HPV16 infection that either progressed to CIN3+ or cleared (not recorded which). The CDR3 DNA, read in part, is TGTGCCAGCAGCTCCGACTACGGTAGCAATCAGCCC. This codes for CASSSDYGSNQP. Given in full, the CDR3 is CASSSDYGSNQPQHF.